Listed here are 32 T cell receptor beta chains from one sample, sequenced in a study of blood T cell repertoires in COVID-19. Sequencing used immunoSEQ multiplex PCR; TCRdb keeps in-frame clones, though not all of them. The data hold tens of thousands of clones, with around 80% observed a single time. Material for sequencing was peripheral blood. Receptor source: a woman aged 80 or older with acute or convalescent COVID-19.

This clone was detected a few times. The CDR3 is CASRLQGNTEAFF. Here the CDR3 DNA reads TGTGCCAGCAGGCTACAGGGGAACACTGAAGCTTTCTTT. The J gene is TRBJ1-1, the V gene TRBV6-5; D is possibly TRBD1 (6 bases). Germline lookup yields CDR1 MNHEY and CDR2 SVGAGI. This CDR3 spans 13 amino acids. V was cut by 6 bases and J by 1 base, with 9 bases left in between.

This rearrangement joins TRBV28 to TRBJ2-7, with TRBD1 matching over 7 bases. The CDR3 totals 14 residues. Trimming removed 7 bases from V and 7 bases from J; junction bases left unmatched: 13. Per germline, CDR1 MDHEN and CDR2 SYDVKM. CDR3 sequence reads: CASIQDRAVKEQYF. The CDR3 nucleotides are TGTGCCAGCATCCAAGACAGGGCGGTCAAAGAGCAGTACTTC.

The rearrangement joins TRBV5-6 to TRBJ2-3, with TRBD2 matching 12 bases. The germline V gene encodes CDR1 SGHDT and CDR2 YYEEEE. V shed 3 bases and J 7 bases; nucleotides not matched to a gene: 12. This CDR3 is built from 17 residues. The CDR3 loop is CASSSLTGTSGWNTQYF. In DNA form, the CDR3 reads TGTGCCAGCAGCTCCCTGACCGGGACTAGCGGGTGGAATACGCAGTATTTT.

The rearrangement uses TRBV30 and TRBJ1-2; maybe TRBD1 (5 bases). The CDR3 contains 11 residues. Trimming stripped 6 bases from V and 5 bases from J, with 10 bases between. Germline V lookup: CDR1 GTSNPN, CDR2 SVGIG (reference sequence). CDR3 bases: TGTGCCTGCGACAGCCGATATGGCTACACCTTC. As protein: CACDSRYGYTF.

The chain recombines TRBV5-5 with TRBJ1-2; D perhaps matches TRBD1 (5 bases). The germline V and J ends were trimmed by 4 bases and 4 bases, with 11 bases remaining between them. The CDR3 runs 13 residues. Germline V gene sequence: CDR1 SGHKS, CDR2 YYEKEE (reference sequence). CDR3 DNA sequence: TGTGCCAGCAGCCCCGACAGACCCTATGGCTACACCTTC. Its translation is CASSPDRPYGYTF.

The rearrangement uses TRBV10-1 and TRBJ2-5; 8 nucleotides align to TRBD2. The length of the CDR3 is 15 residues. From germline, CDR1 is WNHNN and CDR2 SYGVQD (reference sequence). The V and J ends lost 3 bases and 5 bases, in that order; junction bases with no gene match: 8. CDR3 sequence reads: CASSDGSGVQETQYF. CDR3 in DNA: TGCGCCAGCAGTGACGGTAGCGGGGTCCAGGAGACCCAGTACTTC.

This chain connects TRBV10-3 to TRBJ1-1; 9 bases match TRBD1. Germline V gene data show CDR1 as ENHRY and CDR2 as SYGVKD. The CDR3 is 15 amino acids. The V segment lost 1 base and the J segment 0 bases; nucleotides outside the gene matches: 0. The CDR3 DNA reads TGTGCCATCAGTGAGTGGGACAGGGTGAACACTGAAGCTTTCTTT. Residues: CAISEWDRVNTEAFF.

This clone came up a few times. This chain's CDR3 is CASTRRGFGETQYF. The CDR3 DNA reads as TGTGCCAGCACCCGACGGGGATTCGGTGAGACCCAGTACTTC. The chain uses TRBV3-1 (or the pseudogene TRBV3-2) and TRBJ2-5, with D possibly matching TRBD2 (5 bases). Trimming removed 7 bases from V and 5 bases from J, with 17 bases in between. The germline CDR1 and CDR2 sequences are LGHDT and YNNKEL (reference sequence). This CDR3 has 14 amino acids.

The chain employs TRBV27 and TRBJ1-2; 8 nucleotides line up with TRBD1. J lost 2 bases, V lost 6 bases, and 5 bases had no gene match. From germline, CDR1 is MNHEY and CDR2 SMNVEV (reference sequence). CDR3 size: 14 residues. CDR3 sequence: CASRDRQGNYGYTF. The CDR3 DNA sequence: TGTGCCAGCAGGGACCGACAGGGGAACTATGGCTACACCTTC.

V gene TRBV29-1 combines with J gene TRBJ2-5, with D possibly being TRBD2 (5 bases). This CDR3 has 13 residues. Trimming cost V 6 bases and J 4 bases, with 15 bases left between them. Looked up from germline, CDR1 is SQVTM and CDR2 is ANQGSEA. The CDR3 protein is CSVQRTGGETQYF. CDR3 bases: TGCAGCGTCCAAAGGACTGGAGGAGAGACCCAGTACTTC.

V is TRBV5-1 and J is TRBJ1-3; D remains ambiguous. Trimming stripped 0 bases from V and 4 bases from J, with 14 bases between. Germline V gene sequence: CDR1 SGHRS, CDR2 YFSETQ. The CDR3 extends over 16 amino acids. The CDR3 reads CASSLADSGSGNTIYF. DNA for the CDR3: TGCGCCAGCAGCTTGGCCGATTCAGGTTCCGGAAACACCATATATTTT. The full variable domain, in which reference TRBV5-1 and TRBJ1-3 provide the parts outside the CDR3, is KAGVTQTPRYLIKTRGQQVTLSCSPISGHRSVSWYQQTPGQGLQFLFEYFSETQRNKGNFPGRFSGRQFSNSRSEMNVSTLELGDSALYLCASSLADSGSGNTIYFGEGSWLTVV.

The CDR3, as DNA: TGTGCCAGCAGTGAAAGAGGTCTTGGCTACACCTTC. It is translated as CASSERGLGYTF. The chain links TRBV6-1 to TRBJ1-2; D is unclear. V was trimmed by 2 bases and J by 7 bases, leaving 8 bases between them. CDR1 and CDR2 from the germline V gene are MNHNS and SASEGT. CDR3 length equals 12 residues.

The chain is built from TRBV7-6 and TRBJ2-2, with D maybe TRBD1 (5 bases). This CDR3 is built from 15 residues. V was trimmed by 0 bases and J by 8 bases, leaving 13 bases between them. The germline V gene has CDR1 SGHVS and CDR2 FNYEAQ. The CDR3 DNA follows: TGTGCCAGCAGCTTAGCTCGGTCCCCAGGGGGGGAGCTGTTTTTT. This gives the protein CASSLARSPGGELFF.

The rearrangement uses TRBV7-9 and TRBJ2-7; TRBD1 matches at 9 bases. This CDR3 is built from 18 residues. The J segment lost 2 bases and the V segment lost 0 bases, leaving 11 bases of the junction unmatched. Germline V gene sequence: CDR1 SEHNR, CDR2 FQNEAQ (reference sequence). This CDR3 reads CASSLASGTGTRTYEQYF. CDR3 bases: TGTGCCAGCAGCTTAGCTTCCGGGACAGGGACCAGGACCTACGAGCAGTACTTC. The whole variable domain, remainder taken from reference TRBV7-9 and TRBJ2-7, is DTGVSQNPRHKITKRGQNVTFRCDPISEHNRLYWYRQTLGQGPEFLTYFQNEAQLEKSRLLSDRFSAERPKGSFSTLEIQRTEQGDSAMYLCASSLASGTGTRTYEQYFGPGTRLTVT.

This clone occurred once. The chain has TRBV5-1 and TRBJ1-3; 10 nucleotides line up with TRBD1. From germline, CDR1 is SGHRS and CDR2 YFSETQ. The CDR3 has 17 amino acids. The ends lost 3 bases at V and 0 bases at J; junction bases unmatched: 6. CDR3 protein: CASSSGTGAFSGNTIYF. The CDR3 bases are TGCGCCAGCAGCTCCGGGACAGGGGCTTTCTCTGGAAACACCATATATTTT.

This chain joins TRBV19 and TRBJ1-1; D uncertain. CDR1 and CDR2 from the germline V gene are LNHDA and SQIVND (reference sequence). The germline V and J ends were trimmed by 3 bases and 6 bases, with 14 bases remaining between them. CDR3 length: 14 residues. In DNA, the CDR3 is TGTGCCAGTAGTATTAGAGGTAATCGGCCTGAAGCTTTCTTT. Encoded protein: CASSIRGNRPEAFF.

The chain employs TRBV21-1 and TRBJ1-4. TRBV21-1 is marked as a pseudogene. The CDR3 length is 13 residues. This CDR3 reads CASSKERREKLFF. In DNA, the CDR3 is TGTGCCAGCAGCAAAGAACGGAGGGAAAAACTGTTTTTT.

This chain links TRBV2 with TRBJ2-1; TRBD2 matches 9 bases. Germline CDR1 reads SNHLY; CDR2 reads FYNNEI. The CDR3 totals 16 residues. J lost 0 bases, V lost 5 bases, and 5 bases had no gene match. For the CDR3, the DNA is TGTGCCAGCAGTTTTCTAGCGGGACTCTCCTACAATGAGCAGTTCTTC. Its translation is CASSFLAGLSYNEQFF.

The chain recombines TRBV7-9 with TRBJ2-7; no reliable D call. The V end lost 4 bases, the J end lost 4 bases, and 8 bases lay between the germline ends. The CDR3 runs 12 residues. Germline CDR1 reads SEHNR; CDR2 reads FQNEAQ (reference sequence). Here the CDR3 DNA reads TGTGCCAGCAGCTCCCTCTTGTACGAGCAGTACTTC. Translation gives CASSSLLYEQYF. Full variable domain (outside the CDR3, taken from reference TRBV7-9 and TRBJ2-7): DTGVSQNPRHKITKRGQNVTFRCDPISEHNRLYWYRQTLGQGPEFLTYFQNEAQLEKSRLLSDRFSAERPKGSFSTLEIQRTEQGDSAMYLCASSSLLYEQYFGPGTRLTVT.

In this sample, this clone turned up a few times. The chain combines TRBV25-1 with TRBJ2-3; the D gene is possibly TRBD2 (6 bases). Trimming pared 1 base from V and 1 base from J, leaving 15 bases between. CDR1 and CDR2 (germline): MGHDK, SYGVNS. The CDR3 has 17 residues. This CDR3 is CASSESLPGLRTDTQYF. CDR3 nucleotides: TGTGCCAGCAGTGAATCTCTACCGGGACTCCGCACAGATACGCAGTATTTT.

V usage is TRBV3-1 (or the pseudogene TRBV3-2) and J usage is TRBJ1-1; TRBD1 might be the D (5 bases). Germline V gene lookup returns CDR1 LGHDT and CDR2 YNNKEL (reference sequence). This CDR3 contains 14 residues. V lost 1 base to trimming and J lost 3 bases, with 9 bases between them. The CDR3 DNA reads TGTGCCAGCAGCCAAGGTTGGGGGGACACTGAAGCTTTCTTT. This gives the protein CASSQGWGDTEAFF.

This sequence joins TRBV5-1 and TRBJ1-4, with a possible D match to TRBD1 (5 bases). CDR1 is SGHRS and CDR2 is YFSETQ in the germline V gene. The ends were cut back, 1 base at V and 7 bases at J, with 14 bases in the middle. The CDR3 covers 15 residues. The chain's CDR3 is CASSLRQGTAEKLFF. The CDR3 DNA is TGCGCCAGCAGCTTGAGGCAGGGCACGGCTGAAAAACTGTTTTTT.

The rearrangement links TRBV28 to TRBJ2-3, with 9 positions matching TRBD2. The ends lost 3 bases at V and 0 bases at J; junction bases unmatched: 10. Germline CDR1 and CDR2: MDHEN and SYDVKM. CDR3 size: 18 residues. CDR3 in amino acids: CASSLYSGGPSSTDTQYF. The DNA of the CDR3 is TGTGCCAGCAGTTTGTATAGCGGGGGACCATCTAGCACAGATACGCAGTATTTT.

The chain recombines TRBV3-1 (or the pseudogene TRBV3-2) with TRBJ1-2, with 7 bases identical to TRBD1. Germline loops: CDR1 LGHDT, CDR2 YNNKEL (reference sequence). This CDR3 is built from 15 residues. Trimming removed 3 bases from V and 0 bases from J; junction bases left unmatched: 4. CDR3 sequence reads: CASSHWDRSNYGYTF. Here the CDR3 DNA reads TGTGCCAGCAGCCACTGGGACAGATCTAACTATGGCTACACCTTC.

This clone showed up just a few times. The chain is built from TRBV6-5 and TRBJ2-3; tentatively, D is TRBD2 (6 bases). Trimming removed 2 bases at V and 0 bases at J, with 12 bases between. Germline CDR1 is MNHEY and CDR2 is SVGAGI. CDR3 size: 16 residues. DNA of the CDR3: TGTGCCAGCAGTTACGGGCTAGCGTCAAGCACAGATACGCAGTATTTT. Its protein product is CASSYGLASSTDTQYF.

This clone was found once. This chain connects TRBV19 to TRBJ1-1; 9 bases match TRBD1. Per the germline V gene, CDR1 is LNHDA and CDR2 is SQIVND (reference sequence). The V gene end was trimmed by 8 bases and the J gene end by 1 base; junction bases not matched to a gene: 2. CDR3 length: 13 residues. The chain's CDR3 is CASLGQGNTEAFF. In DNA form, the CDR3 reads TGTGCCAGTCTGGGACAGGGGAACACTGAAGCTTTCTTT.

The genes are TRBV5-5 and TRBJ1-4; D is undetermined. The V gene lost 4 bases and the J gene lost 6 bases, with 16 bases spanning the gap. The CDR3 covers 15 residues. The germline CDR1 and CDR2 sequences are SGHKS and YYEKEE (reference sequence). The DNA of the CDR3 is TGTGCCAGCAGCGTTCGAGGCGAGAGGGATGAAAAACTGTTTTTT. Translating it yields CASSVRGERDEKLFF.

The genes are TRBV19 and TRBJ2-3; D not certain. V gave up 2 bases and J gave up 3 bases, with 9 bases separating them. This CDR3 spans 14 amino acids. CDR1 is LNHDA and CDR2 is SQIVND in the germline V gene (reference sequence). The CDR3 coding sequence is TGTGCCAGTAGTATAAGAGTTCAAACAGATACGCAGTATTTT. Its translation is CASSIRVQTDTQYF. Full variable domain (outside the CDR3, taken from reference TRBV19 and TRBJ2-3): DGGITQSPKYLFRKEGQNVTLSCEQNLNHDAMYWYRQDPGQGLRLIYYSQIVNDFQKGDIAEGYSVSREKKESFPLTVTSAQKNPTAFYLCASSIRVQTDTQYFGPGTRLTVL.

This clone came up once. The rearrangement links TRBV4-1 to TRBJ1-4; TRBD1 might be the D (6 bases). There are 13 residues in the CDR3. The germline CDR1 and CDR2 sequences are MGHRA and YSYEKL. Trimming took off 4 bases at V and 6 bases at J, with 9 bases between the two ends. This chain's CDR3 is CASSLRTDEKLFF. CDR3 nucleotides: TGCGCCAGCAGCCTCCGGACAGATGAAAAACTGTTTTTT.

For this clone: A junction end diverges from the germline sequence, so it may reflect a read error. The chain couples TRBV2 to TRBJ2-1; 13 bases line up with TRBD2. The CDR3 extends over 14 amino acids. Germline V lookup: CDR1 SNHLY, CDR2 FYNNEI. CDR3 bases: TGTGCCAGCAGTGAAGGGACTAGCGGGAGACTTAGGATCTTC. It translates to CASSEGTSGRLRIF.

The rearrangement links TRBV7-8 to TRBJ2-7, with 9 bases that match TRBD1. The CDR3 is 14 residues long. Germline V gene lookup returns CDR1 SGHVS and CDR2 FQNEAQ. The trim removed 5 bases at V and 2 bases at J, leaving 4 bases unmatched. CDR3 DNA sequence: TGTGCCAGCAGCATCCGACAGGGGGCCTACGAGCAGTACTTC. This codes for CASSIRQGAYEQYF.

Points on this clone: The junction and the germline gene differ at one end; a read error may be behind it. The V and J genes are TRBV23-1 and TRBJ1-3; D uncertain. TRBV23-1 is classed as an ORF, of uncertain function. CDR3 length: 10 amino acids. The CDR3 DNA reads as TGCGTCAACCGTGGAGACACCATATATTTT. It specifies CVNRGDTIYF.